What follows is one T cell receptor beta chain and its context. This sample is part of a study of blood T cell repertoires in COVID-19. Across the study: COVID-19 samples collected from the United States, Italy and Spain covered acute and convalescent phases. PBMCs, B-cell-depleted T cells, or T cells were the source of the cDNA or gDNA that made up the material.

Germline CDR1 LNHDA, CDR2 SQIVND (reference sequence). The CDR3 runs 14 residues. Trimming stripped 6 bases from V and 0 bases from J, with 10 bases between. Using immunoSEQ multiplex PCR, the repertoire was profiled, and TCRdb retains in-frame clones only, with some absent. The repertoire includes roughly 57,000 clones, 60% to 80% of them detected once, and 3.2% sits in the top ten. This sequence joins TRBV19 and TRBJ2-3, with D uncertain. Sequenced input: peripheral blood. The clonotype originates from a man in his sixties with acute or convalescent COVID-19. The CDR3 nucleotides read TGTGCCAGTAGCTTAAGCTTTAGCACAGATACGCAGTATTTT. Translation: CASSLSFSTDTQYF.